The 20 T cell receptor beta chains given below trace back to one sample, sequenced in a study of blood T cells in healthy people across ages. The use of a sample-barcoded 5' primer and a J-beta primer mix characterized a second PCR of roughly 7 to 11 cycles. MiXCR, applied by TCRdb to the 5' RACE reads, yields one record per CDR3 protein. The table lists about 1.6 million distinct CDR3 sequences, around 36% of them singletons. Sample: blood. These receptor sequences come from a woman in her twenties or thirties in good health.

A remark on this clonotype: One base away lies a much larger clone, so this may be a sequencing read error. This chain connects TRBV7-2 to TRBJ2-7, with D uncertain. Germline-derived CDR1 and CDR2 are SGHTA and FQGNSA. This CDR3 region has 12 residues. CDR3 protein: CASSSWPRERYF. The CDR3 DNA is TGTGCCAGCAGCTCCTGGCCCCGCGAGCGGTACTTC.

The J gene is TRBJ2-5, the V gene TRBV7-9, with D unresolved. This CDR3 has 18 amino acids. Trimming removed 5 bases at V and 3 bases at J, with 25 bases between. Germline assignment: CDR1 SEHNR and CDR2 FQNEAQ (reference sequence). The CDR3 DNA reads TGTGCCAGCAGCCCTAAGGTGTACGGCGGCAGGCCTAAAGAGACCCAGTACTTC. Its translation: CASSPKVYGGRPKETQYF.

The chain uses TRBV5-4 and TRBJ2-1, with 8 bases lining up with TRBD2. Losses at the gene ends were 1 base for V and 5 bases for J; bases not matched to a gene: 5. Germline assignment: CDR1 SGHNT and CDR2 YYREEE (reference sequence). The CDR3 contains 15 residues. The CDR3 DNA reads TGTGCCAGCAGCTTGCCAGCGGGAGCTGACAATGAGCAGTTCTTC. Translating gives CASSLPAGADNEQFF.

This sequence joins TRBV6-1 and TRBJ2-1; TRBD1 aligns across 7 bases. Germline V gene data show CDR1 as MNHNS and CDR2 as SASEGT. J was trimmed by 4 bases and V by 6 bases; bases with no gene match: 3. The CDR3 consists of 13 residues. The CDR3, as DNA: TGTGCCAGCAGCAGACAGGGATACAATGAGCAGTTCTTC. Protein product: CASSRQGYNEQFF.

The chain is built from TRBV28 and TRBJ2-7, with 8 nucleotides matching TRBD1. From germline, CDR1 is MDHEN and CDR2 SYDVKM. Trimming removed 7 bases from V and 2 bases from J; junction bases left unmatched: 10. There are 15 residues in the CDR3. The CDR3 is CASKLDRGPPYEQYF. CDR3 bases: TGTGCCAGCAAACTTGACAGGGGACCTCCCTACGAGCAGTACTTC.

This clonotype came up many times. The CDR3 here is CAISGGRQGAYEQYF. CDR3 coding DNA: TGTGCCATCAGTGGTGGGAGACAGGGGGCCTACGAGCAGTACTTC. The gene calls are TRBV10-3 and TRBJ2-7; 9 positions agree with TRBD1. Germline CDR1 and CDR2: ENHRY and SYGVKD. This CDR3 spans 15 amino acids. J lost 2 bases, V lost 4 bases, and 6 bases had no gene match.

This sequence joins TRBV5-1 and TRBJ1-2, with D maybe TRBD1 (6 bases). V was pared by 0 bases and J by 4 bases, with 22 bases between. Germline-derived CDR1 and CDR2 are SGHRS and YFSETQ. The CDR3 consists of 18 residues. CDR3 coding DNA: TGCGCCAGCAGCTTGGCCGGGGGGGCTTCTCACCTTTTCTATGGCTACACCTTC. It is translated as CASSLAGGASHLFYGYTF.

V is TRBV7-9 and J is TRBJ1-2; D perhaps matches TRBD1 (5 bases). Germline V gives CDR1 SEHNR, CDR2 FQNEAQ (reference sequence). CDR3 length equals 16 residues. V lost 1 base and J lost 5, with 17 bases in between. CDR3 in amino acids: CASSLVRSPEGYGYTF. The CDR3 DNA reads as TGTGCCAGCAGCTTAGTACGGTCGCCGGAGGGGTATGGCTACACCTTC.

The V and J genes are TRBV27 and TRBJ2-5; D possibly matches TRBD1 or TRBD2 (5 bases each). V gave up 8 bases and J gave up 5 bases, with 15 bases separating them. The CDR3 is made up of 13 amino acids. CDR1 and CDR2 (germline): MNHEY, SMNVEV (reference sequence). DNA of the CDR3: TGTGCCAGCGCTACCTCGGGACCGGAGACCCAGTACTTC. As protein: CASATSGPETQYF.

The rearrangement links TRBV7-3 to TRBJ2-7, with D possibly being TRBD1 or TRBD2 (5 bases each). Trimming left V 4 bases short and J 6 bases short, with 13 bases between. The CDR3 runs to 13 residues. In germline, CDR1 is SGHTA, CDR2 FQGTGA. The CDR3 bases are TGTGCCAGCAGCTCCACGCTGGGGGTCGAGCAGTACTTC. Protein sequence: CASSSTLGVEQYF.

The V and J genes are TRBV5-1 and TRBJ2-5, with D possibly matching TRBD1 (6 bases). This CDR3 has 15 amino acids. With 0 bases removed from V and 2 bases from J, the gap between germline ends came to 11 bases. Germline V CDR1 and CDR2: SGHRS, YFSETQ. This chain's CDR3 is CASSLALTGQETQYF. In DNA form, the CDR3 reads TGCGCCAGCAGCTTGGCCCTGACAGGTCAAGAGACCCAGTACTTC. The full variable domain, with the rest looked up from reference TRBV5-1 and TRBJ2-5, is KAGVTQTPRYLIKTRGQQVTLSCSPISGHRSVSWYQQTPGQGLQFLFEYFSETQRNKGNFPGRFSGRQFSNSRSEMNVSTLELGDSALYLCASSLALTGQETQYFGPGTRLLVL.

This clonotype has just a few counts. The chain combines TRBV7-2 with TRBJ2-7; D remains ambiguous. Germline loops: CDR1 SGHTA, CDR2 FQGNSA. This CDR3 contains 14 residues. V was cut by 5 bases and J by 3 bases, with 14 bases left in between. CDR3 in amino acids: CASSAESSSYEQYF. The CDR3, as DNA: TGTGCCAGCAGCGCGGAAAGTAGCAGCTACGAGCAGTACTTC.

This clonotype was seen at least ten times. The chain carries TRBV29-1 and TRBJ2-7; no clear D. Trimming took 5 bases from V and 0 from J, leaving 11 bases between them. The CDR3 loop spans 13 amino acids. In germline, CDR1 is SQVTM, CDR2 ANQGSEA. The CDR3 is CSVLKANSYEQYF. DNA for the CDR3: TGCAGCGTTTTAAAGGCAAACTCCTACGAGCAGTACTTC.

This sequence joins TRBV12-3 or TRBV12-4 and TRBJ1-5, with 12 bases lining up with TRBD1. The CDR3 is 19 residues long. Trimming took 4 bases from V and 1 from J; bases not matched to a gene: 11. The DNA of the CDR3 is TGTGCCAGCAGTTCAAGCCGGGACAGGGGGCGCGACAGCAATCAGCCCCAGCATTTT. Encoded protein: CASSSSRDRGRDSNQPQHF.

Of note for this clonotype: Possible read error: a much larger clone is one base away. The chain links TRBV5-1 to TRBJ2-7; D gene unclear. CDR1 and CDR2 from the germline V gene are SGHRS and YFSETQ. The CDR3 length is 13 residues. The CDR3 here is CTSASVDHYEQYF. The DNA for the CDR3 is TGCACCAGCGCCTCGGTGGACCACTACGAGCAGTACTTC.

This clonotype came up many times. The chain has TRBV20-1 and TRBJ2-7; 8 bases line up with TRBD2. The CDR3 is 14 residues long. The ends lost 6 bases at V and 2 bases at J; junction bases unmatched: 9. Per the germline V gene, CDR1 is DFQATT and CDR2 is SNEGSKA (reference sequence). The CDR3, as DNA: TGCAGTGCCCCCCCGGGGGGGGCTACCTACGAGCAGTACTTC. Protein product: CSAPPGGATYEQYF.

V and J are TRBV20-1 and TRBJ2-3; D gene ambiguous. Trimming removed 4 bases from V and 0 bases from J, with 8 bases in between. The CDR3 has 13 amino acids. Germline values: CDR1 DFQATT, CDR2 SNEGSKA (reference sequence). The CDR3 is CSATLMSTDTQYF. For the CDR3, the DNA is TGCAGTGCTACCCTGATGAGCACAGATACGCAGTATTTT.

This clonotype was found a few times. The chain employs TRBV6-2 or TRBV6-3 and TRBJ2-5, with a possible D match to TRBD2 (6 bases). Trimming took off 2 bases at V and 1 base at J, with 14 bases between the two ends. CDR1 MNHEY and CDR2 SVGEGT come from the germline V gene. The CDR3 totals 16 residues. CDR3 nucleotide sequence: TGTGCCAGCAGTTACGTAGGAGGGAGGACCCAAGAGACCCAGTACTTC. It yields the protein CASSYVGGRTQETQYF.

The CDR3 nucleotides are TGTGCCACCGCCCTAGGGTTCAGGGATACGCAGTATTTT. It is translated as CATALGFRDTQYF. V is TRBV15 and J is TRBJ2-3, with D unresolved. CDR1 is LNHNV and CDR2 is YYDKDF in the germline V gene (reference sequence). The CDR3 extends over 13 amino acids. V was trimmed by 8 bases and J by 6 bases, leaving 15 bases between them. The variable domain in full, with the rest retrieved from reference TRBV15 and TRBJ2-3, is DAMVIQNPRYQVTQFGKPVTLSCSQTLNHNVMYWYQQKSSQAPKLLFHYYDKDFNNEADTPDNFQSRRPNTSFCFLDIRSPGLGDTAMYLCATALGFRDTQYFGPGTRLTVL.

This chain connects TRBV5-6 to TRBJ2-7, with D perhaps TRBD1 (6 bases). From germline, CDR1 is SGHDT and CDR2 YYEEEE. The CDR3 is 16 amino acids. V was cut by 2 bases and J by 3 bases, with 18 bases left in between. In DNA, the CDR3 is TGTGCCAGCAGCTTTAGTGTCGGACAGAAGATCTACGAGCAGTACTTC. Protein: CASSFSVGQKIYEQYF.